Sequencing of this T cell receptor beta chain was carried out in a study of shared clonotypes between healthy human individuals. Study summary: Three plates were used per donor for CD4 naive, three for CD4 memory, two for CD8 naive and one for CD8 memory. Study findings and constraints: Only blood underwent sampling, and tissue repertoires likely differ. Clonotypes not shared had lower generation probabilities than those common to all four donors.

The donors, all of them Caucasian adults, lived in Nashville, Tennessee. Trimming left V 3 bases short and J 0 bases short, with 22 bases between. The CDR3 consists of 19 residues. Germline V gene lookup returns CDR1 SGHDT and CDR2 YYEEEE. Comment on this clone: The antigen is not known.

Libraries were prepared by immunoSEQ multiplex PCR; TCRdb keeps only in-frame clonotypes and omits some of them. The sample has over a million clones; 98% are singletons. Sequenced input: naive CD4+ T cells sorted from blood. The subset here: CD45RA+ positively selected. The TCR originated in a man aged 25-45 years in good health. The chain joins TRBV5-6 to TRBJ1-3; a possible D gene is TRBD1 (5 bases). For the CDR3, the DNA is TGTGCCAGCAGCTCCACAGGCGGGAAAATAAACTCCTCTGGAAACACCATATATTTT. This encodes CASSSTGGKINSSGNTIYF.